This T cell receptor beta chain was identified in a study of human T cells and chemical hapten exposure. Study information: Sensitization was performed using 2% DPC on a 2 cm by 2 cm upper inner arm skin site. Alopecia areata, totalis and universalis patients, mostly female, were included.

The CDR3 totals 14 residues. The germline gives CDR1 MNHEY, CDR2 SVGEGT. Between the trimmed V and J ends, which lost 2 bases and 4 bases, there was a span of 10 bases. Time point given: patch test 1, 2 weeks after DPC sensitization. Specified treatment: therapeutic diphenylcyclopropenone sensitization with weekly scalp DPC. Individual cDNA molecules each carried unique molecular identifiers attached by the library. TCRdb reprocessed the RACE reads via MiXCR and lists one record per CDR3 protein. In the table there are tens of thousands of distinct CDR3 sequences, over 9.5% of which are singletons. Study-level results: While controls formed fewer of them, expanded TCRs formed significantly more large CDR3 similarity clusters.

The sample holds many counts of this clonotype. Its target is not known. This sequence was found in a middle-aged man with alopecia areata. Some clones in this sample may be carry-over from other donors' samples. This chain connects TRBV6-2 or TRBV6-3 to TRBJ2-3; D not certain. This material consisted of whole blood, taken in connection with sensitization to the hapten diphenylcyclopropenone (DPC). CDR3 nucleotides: TGTGCCAGCAGTTACCCGGAACGAGCAGATACGCAGTATTTT. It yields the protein CASSYPERADTQYF.